This entry lists 8 T cell receptor beta chains sequenced from one sample in a study of breast tumors, draining lymph nodes, adjacent tissues. TCRdb ran MiXCR on the multiplex PCR reads and lists one entry per CDR3 protein. The table lists some 97,000 distinct CDR3 sequences, less than 25% of them singletons. Samples came from axillary lymph nodes draining the breast cancer. Sequencing input: axillary lymph node tissue. These TCRs come from a female donor with breast cancer. Some clones in this sample may be carry-over from other donors' samples.

This clonotype was recorded many times. This chain connects TRBV20-1 to TRBJ1-6; 11 bases map to TRBD1. V shed 1 base and J 0 bases; nucleotides not matched to a gene: 8. The germline V gene has CDR1 DFQATT and CDR2 SNEGSKA (reference sequence). The CDR3 is 19 residues long. CDR3 loop: CSARVGTGGFSSYNSPLHF. As DNA, the CDR3 is TGCAGTGCTAGAGTAGGGACAGGGGGGTTCTCCTCCTATAATTCACCCCTCCACTTT.

With respect to this clonotype: A much larger clone differs by one base, so this may be a read error. This chain uses TRBV5-1 with TRBJ2-1, with 7 nucleotides matching TRBD1. The CDR3 totals 12 residues. Germline values: CDR1 SGHRS, CDR2 YFSETQ. CDR3 sequence (DNA): TGCGCCAGCAGCTTAGACACAGGGGCAAAGCTCTTC. It specifies CASSLDTGAKLF.

At least ten counts were recorded for this clonotype. This chain links TRBV24-1 with TRBJ2-5; 8 bases match TRBD1. Per germline, CDR1 KGHDR and CDR2 SFDVKD. Trimming cost V 9 bases and J 3 bases; bases outside gene matches: 5. CDR3 size: 13 residues. The CDR3 sequence: CATRDRGEETQYF. CDR3 sequence (DNA): TGTGCCACCCGAGACAGGGGCGAAGAGACCCAGTACTTC.

This clonotype showed up many times. Here the CDR3 reads CASSLGGGRSYNEQFF. Here the CDR3 DNA reads TGCGCCAGCAGCTTGGGGGGGGGGCGCTCCTACAATGAGCAGTTCTTC. J is TRBJ2-1 and V is TRBV5-1, with D perhaps matching TRBD2 (7 bases). V was clipped by 0 bases and J by 0 bases, with 10 bases between them. In germline, CDR1 is SGHRS, CDR2 YFSETQ. This CDR3 comprises 16 residues. Based on the CDR3 plus reference TRBV5-1 and TRBJ2-1, the full variable domain is KAGVTQTPRYLIKTRGQQVTLSCSPISGHRSVSWYQQTPGQGLQFLFEYFSETQRNKGNFPGRFSGRQFSNSRSEMNVSTLELGDSALYLCASSLGGGRSYNEQFFGPGTRLTVL.

This clonotype occurred many times. This sequence joins TRBV2 and TRBJ2-5, with D possibly TRBD2 on 6 matching bases. From germline, CDR1 is SNHLY and CDR2 FYNNEI. The CDR3 covers 15 residues. Trimming cost V 6 bases and J 5 bases, with 19 bases left between them. CDR3 bases: TGTGCCAGCAGGACCGGGACTCAGGGATCGGAGACCCAGTACTTC. It codes for CASRTGTQGSETQYF.

CDR3 coding DNA: TGTGCCAGCAGAGGGCATACGGAAGAGACCCAGTACTTC. Translated: CASRGHTEETQYF. The rearrangement joins TRBV28 to TRBJ2-5; D is undetermined. Per the germline V gene, CDR1 is MDHEN and CDR2 is SYDVKM. V was cut by 6 bases and J by 3 bases, with 11 bases left in between. This CDR3 has 13 amino acids.

A word on this clonotype: This may be a read error: a much more frequent sequence differs by one nucleotide. The V call is TRBV20-1, the J call TRBJ1-4; TRBD1 might be the D (5 bases). This CDR3 region has 12 residues. The germline V gene has CDR1 DFQATT and CDR2 SNEGSKA (reference sequence). CDR3 protein: CSAGTDNRKLFF. The CDR3 DNA follows: TGCAGCGCCGGGACCGACAACAGAAAACTGTTTTTT.

This clonotype came up many times. J is TRBJ1-5 and V is TRBV19, with D uncertain. This CDR3 is 14 amino acids long. V was clipped by 6 bases and J by 4 bases, with 13 bases between them. Germline CDR1 and CDR2: LNHDA and SQIVND (reference sequence). The CDR3: CASSPITRNQPQHF. CDR3 DNA: TGTGCCAGTAGCCCTATCACAAGGAATCAGCCCCAGCATTTT.